What follows is one T cell receptor (beta chain) and its context. These data come from a study of OX40 agonist ivuxolimab in advanced cancers. Measured with immunoSEQ multiplex PCR; TCRdb has only the in-frame clones, and not every one. Among 85,000 to 100,000 clones listed, approximately 93% were seen once. CDR3 length: 14 residues. V was trimmed by 7 bases and J by 7 bases, leaving 16 bases between them. The chain combines TRBV6-7 with TRBJ1-4, with D perhaps matching TRBD1 (5 bases). TRBV6-7 carries the ORF label, with uncertain function. Material: CD4+ or CD8+ T cells sorted from blood, obtained in a trial of the OX40 agonist ivuxolimab. This TCR came from an adult with an advanced solid tumor such as melanoma, head and neck, liver or kidney cancer. The CDR3 coding sequence is TGTGCCAGCACCTATGGGGGGTCGGGTGAAAAACTGTTTTTT. Its translation: CASTYGGSGEKLFF.